This section outlines one TCR beta chain sequence together with its context. As yet, its antigen is unknown. It was with 60 Vbeta and 13 Jbeta primers that the PCR ran. The method was immunoSEQ multiplex PCR; TCRdb's version includes in-frame clones alone and lacks a portion of them. This sample has 100,000 to 150,000 clones, with about 83% found just once. There are 15 residues in the CDR3. The germline V gene has CDR1 SGHNT and CDR2 YENEEA. V gave up 5 bases and J gave up 0 bases, with 11 bases separating them. The sample originates from a study of cytomegalovirus exposure and HLA in healthy donors. Overall study results and limits: The investigators catalogued 150 to 200 TCR beta chains as cytomegalovirus-associated. The only immune exposure information that was available was CMV serostatus. Likely technical artifact: a cluster of highly shared sequence variants. Prior analysis indicated that the majority of TCR beta V segments exhibited productivity approximately 90% or approximately 30% of the time.

Sequenced material: PBMCs. This receptor was taken from a woman aged 35 to 49 in good health and CMV-seropositive. V usage is TRBV11-3 and J usage is TRBJ2-1; D call uncertain. CDR3 DNA: TGTGCCAGCAGCCCCGAGAGGAGCTCCTACAATGAGCAGTTCTTC. Its protein product is CASSPERSSYNEQFF.